The subject of this entry is one TCR beta chain. No antigen is known for it. CDR3 length equals 16 residues. V shed 3 bases and J shed 9 bases, with 21 bases lying between them. CDR1 is MDHEN and CDR2 is SYDVKM in the germline V gene. 60 Vbeta and 13 Jbeta primers were used in PCR. Produced via immunoSEQ multiplex PCR; TCRdb's table is partial and in-frame only. The data show some 130,000 clones, with approximately 78% seen just once and just over 8% held by the top ten. These data belong to a study of cytomegalovirus exposure and HLA in healthy donors. Across the whole study: From 150 million to 200 million T cells, an earlier analysis saw some 120 million unique TCR beta sequences. The early release's HLA-typed donors yielded tens of millions of unique TCRs.

Whole-study results and caveats: Presence/absence results assume similar sequencing depth per donor, which may not hold. HLA restriction was apparent for most CMV-associated TCR beta chains in a later analysis.

What was sequenced was PBMCs. V gene TRBV28 combines with J gene TRBJ1-5; a possible D gene is TRBD1 (5 bases). This TCR was sampled from a woman between 50 and 59 years old in good health and CMV-seropositive. This CDR3 reads CASSFWEGIPSRPQHF. The CDR3 DNA reads TGTGCCAGCAGTTTTTGGGAGGGGATCCCTAGTCGGCCCCAGCATTTT.